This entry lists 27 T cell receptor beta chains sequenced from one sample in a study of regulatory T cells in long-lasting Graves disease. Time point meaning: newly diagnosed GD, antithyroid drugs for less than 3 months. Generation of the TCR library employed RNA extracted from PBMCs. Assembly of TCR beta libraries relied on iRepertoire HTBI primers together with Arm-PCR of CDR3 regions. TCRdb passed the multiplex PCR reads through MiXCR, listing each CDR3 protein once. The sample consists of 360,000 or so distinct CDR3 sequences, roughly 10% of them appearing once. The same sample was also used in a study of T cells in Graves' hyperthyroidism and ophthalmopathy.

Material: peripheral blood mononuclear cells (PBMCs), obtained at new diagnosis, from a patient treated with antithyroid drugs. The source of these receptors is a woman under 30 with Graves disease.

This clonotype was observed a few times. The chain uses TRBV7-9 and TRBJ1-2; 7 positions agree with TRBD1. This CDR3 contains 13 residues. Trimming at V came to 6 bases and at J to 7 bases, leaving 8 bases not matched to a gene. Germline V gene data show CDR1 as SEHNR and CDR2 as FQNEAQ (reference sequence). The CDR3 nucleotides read TGTGCCAGCAGTTTGCCAGGGGGGCCTGGCTACACCTTC. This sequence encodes CASSLPGGPGYTF.

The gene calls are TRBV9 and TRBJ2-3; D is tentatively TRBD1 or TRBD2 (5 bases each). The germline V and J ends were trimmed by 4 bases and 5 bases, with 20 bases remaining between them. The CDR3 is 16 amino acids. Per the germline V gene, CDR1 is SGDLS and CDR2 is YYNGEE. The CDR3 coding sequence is TGTGCCAGCAGCTTAACCGGGACCCCGGTGGGAGATACGCAGTATTTT. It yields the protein CASSLTGTPVGDTQYF.

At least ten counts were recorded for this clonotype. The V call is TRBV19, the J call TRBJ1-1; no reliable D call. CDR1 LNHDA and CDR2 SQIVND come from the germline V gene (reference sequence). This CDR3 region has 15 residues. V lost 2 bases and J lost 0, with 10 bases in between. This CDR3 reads CASSILRMVNTEAFF. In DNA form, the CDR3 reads TGTGCCAGTAGTATACTCCGGATGGTGAACACTGAAGCTTTCTTT.

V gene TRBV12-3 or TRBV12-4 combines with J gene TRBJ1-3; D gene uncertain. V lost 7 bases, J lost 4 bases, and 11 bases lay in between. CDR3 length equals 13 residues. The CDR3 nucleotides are TGTGCCAGCATAAAGACGTCGGGAAACACCATATATTTT. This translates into CASIKTSGNTIYF.

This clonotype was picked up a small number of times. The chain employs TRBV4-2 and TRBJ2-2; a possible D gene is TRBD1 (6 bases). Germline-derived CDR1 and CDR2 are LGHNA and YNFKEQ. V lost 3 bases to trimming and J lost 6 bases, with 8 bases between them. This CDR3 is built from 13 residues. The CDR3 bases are TGTGCCAGCAGCCACGGACAGTCCGGGGAGCTGTTTTTT. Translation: CASSHGQSGELFF.

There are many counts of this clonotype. The CDR3 protein is CASSEFLFTDTQYF. In nucleotides, the CDR3 is TGTGCCAGCAGTGAATTCCTCTTCACAGATACGCAGTATTTT. The rearrangement uses TRBV2 and TRBJ2-3; D is undetermined. This CDR3 is built from 14 residues. The V end was cut by 2 bases, the J end by 2 bases, with 8 bases between. From germline, CDR1 is SNHLY and CDR2 FYNNEI.

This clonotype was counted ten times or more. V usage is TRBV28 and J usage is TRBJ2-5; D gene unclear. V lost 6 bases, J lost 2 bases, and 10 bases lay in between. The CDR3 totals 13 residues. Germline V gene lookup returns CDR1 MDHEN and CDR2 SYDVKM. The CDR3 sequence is CASSFTSQETQYF. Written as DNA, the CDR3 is TGTGCCAGCAGCTTCACCTCTCAAGAGACCCAGTACTTC.

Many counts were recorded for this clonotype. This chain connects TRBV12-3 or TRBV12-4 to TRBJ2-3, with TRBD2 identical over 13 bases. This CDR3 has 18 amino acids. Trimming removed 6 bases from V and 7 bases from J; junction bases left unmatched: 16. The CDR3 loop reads CASSSGLAGSLGGNTQYF. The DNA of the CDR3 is TGTGCCAGCAGCTCGGGACTAGCGGGGAGCTTGGGGGGAAATACGCAGTATTTT.

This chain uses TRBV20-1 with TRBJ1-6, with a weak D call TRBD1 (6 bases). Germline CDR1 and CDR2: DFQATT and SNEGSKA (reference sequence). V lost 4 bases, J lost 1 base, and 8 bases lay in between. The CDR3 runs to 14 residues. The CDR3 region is CSAKDRSYNSPLHF. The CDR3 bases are TGCAGTGCTAAAGACAGGTCCTATAATTCACCCCTCCACTTT.

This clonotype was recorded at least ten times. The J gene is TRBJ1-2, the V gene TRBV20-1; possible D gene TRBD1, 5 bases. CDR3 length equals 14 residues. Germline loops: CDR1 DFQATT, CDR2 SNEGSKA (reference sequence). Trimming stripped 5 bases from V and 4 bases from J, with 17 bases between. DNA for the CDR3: TGCAGTGCTCCAGCAATAAAAGACAGCTATGGCTACACCTTC. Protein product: CSAPAIKDSYGYTF.

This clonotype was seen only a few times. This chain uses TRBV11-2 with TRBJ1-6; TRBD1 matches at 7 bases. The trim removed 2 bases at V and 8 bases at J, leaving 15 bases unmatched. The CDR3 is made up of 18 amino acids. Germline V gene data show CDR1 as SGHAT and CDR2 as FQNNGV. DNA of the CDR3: TGTGCCAGCAGCTTAAGTTTGATACAGGGGCAAAGGCATTCACCCCTCCACTTT. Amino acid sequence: CASSLSLIQGQRHSPLHF.

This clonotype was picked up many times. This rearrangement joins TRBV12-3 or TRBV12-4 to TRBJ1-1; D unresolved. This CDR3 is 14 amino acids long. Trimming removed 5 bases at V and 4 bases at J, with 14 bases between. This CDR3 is CASSTILHSTEAFF. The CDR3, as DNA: TGTGCCAGCAGTACGATTCTTCATAGCACTGAAGCTTTCTTT.

CDR3: CASSTRVRNTGELFF. For the CDR3, the DNA is TGTGCCAGCAGTACTAGGGTTAGGAACACCGGGGAGCTGTTTTTT. The chain has TRBV7-9 and TRBJ2-2, with D possibly matching TRBD2 (5 bases). CDR3 size: 15 residues. Germline CDR1 is SEHNR and CDR2 is FQNEAQ (reference sequence). The ends were cut back, 6 bases at V and 1 base at J, with 12 bases in the middle.

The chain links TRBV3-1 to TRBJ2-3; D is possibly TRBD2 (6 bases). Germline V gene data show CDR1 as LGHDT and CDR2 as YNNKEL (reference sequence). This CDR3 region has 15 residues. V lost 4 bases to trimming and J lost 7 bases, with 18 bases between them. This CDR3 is CASSPLGLAKNTQYF. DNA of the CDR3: TGTGCCAGCAGCCCTCTTGGGCTAGCGAAAAATACGCAGTATTTT.

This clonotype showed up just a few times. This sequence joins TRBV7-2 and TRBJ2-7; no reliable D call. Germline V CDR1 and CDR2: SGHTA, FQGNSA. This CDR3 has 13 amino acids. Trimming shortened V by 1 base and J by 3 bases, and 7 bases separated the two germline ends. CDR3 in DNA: TGTGCCAGCAGCTTAGAGGCAGGCTACGAGCAGTACGTC. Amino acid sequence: CASSLEAGYEQYV.

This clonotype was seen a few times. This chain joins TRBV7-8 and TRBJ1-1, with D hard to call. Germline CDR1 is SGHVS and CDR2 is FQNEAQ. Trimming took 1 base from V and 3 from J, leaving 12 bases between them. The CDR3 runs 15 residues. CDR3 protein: CASSLEDPRYTEAFF. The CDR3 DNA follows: TGTGCCAGCAGCTTAGAGGACCCACGTTACACTGAAGCTTTCTTT.

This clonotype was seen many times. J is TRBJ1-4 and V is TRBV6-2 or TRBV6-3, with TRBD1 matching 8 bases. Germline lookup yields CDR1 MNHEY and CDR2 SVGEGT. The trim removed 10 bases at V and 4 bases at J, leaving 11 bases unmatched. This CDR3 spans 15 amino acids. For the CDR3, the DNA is TGTGCCACCTCGACAGGGGACAGAATTAATGAAAAACTGTTTTTT. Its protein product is CATSTGDRINEKLFF.

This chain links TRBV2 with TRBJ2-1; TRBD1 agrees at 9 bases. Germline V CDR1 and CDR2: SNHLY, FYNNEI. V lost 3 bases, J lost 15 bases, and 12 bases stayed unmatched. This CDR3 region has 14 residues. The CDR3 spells CASSEAGQGTWRFF. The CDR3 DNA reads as TGTGCCAGCAGTGAGGCGGGACAGGGCACCTGGCGGTTCTTC. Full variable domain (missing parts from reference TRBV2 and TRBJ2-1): EPEVTQTPSHQVTQMGQEVILRCVPISNHLYFYWYRQILGQKVEFLVSFYNNEISEKSEIFDDQFSVERPDGSNFTLKIRSTKLEDSAMYFCASSEAGQGTWRFFGPGTRLTVL.

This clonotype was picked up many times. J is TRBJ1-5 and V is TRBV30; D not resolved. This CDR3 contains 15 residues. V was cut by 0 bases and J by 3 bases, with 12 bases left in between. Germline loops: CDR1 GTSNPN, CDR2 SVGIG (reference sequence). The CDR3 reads CAWSVGAASNQPQHF. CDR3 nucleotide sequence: TGTGCCTGGAGTGTAGGAGCTGCGTCCAATCAGCCCCAGCATTTT.

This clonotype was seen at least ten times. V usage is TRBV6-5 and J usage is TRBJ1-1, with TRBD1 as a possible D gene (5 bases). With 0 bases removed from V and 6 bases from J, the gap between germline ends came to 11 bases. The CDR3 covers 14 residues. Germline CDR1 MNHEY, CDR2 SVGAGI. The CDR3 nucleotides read TGTGCCAGCAGTTACTCTCTGGGGGACCCTGAAGCTTTCTTT. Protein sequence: CASSYSLGDPEAFF.

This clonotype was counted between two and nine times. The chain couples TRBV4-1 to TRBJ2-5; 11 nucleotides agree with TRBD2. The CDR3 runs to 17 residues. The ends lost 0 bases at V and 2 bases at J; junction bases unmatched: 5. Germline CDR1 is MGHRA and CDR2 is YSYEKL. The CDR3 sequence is CASSQDVGLAGQETQYF. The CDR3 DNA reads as TGCGCCAGCAGCCAAGATGTAGGACTAGCGGGTCAAGAGACCCAGTACTTC.

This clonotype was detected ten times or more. The CDR3 DNA follows: TGCAGTGCCTGGACAGGAAGGGAGACCCAGTACTTC. Protein sequence: CSAWTGRETQYF. The V gene is TRBV20-1, the J gene TRBJ2-5; 7 bases align to TRBD1. Germline V gives CDR1 DFQATT, CDR2 SNEGSKA (reference sequence). The CDR3 sequence is 12 residues long. V lost 6 bases and J lost 5; bases outside the gene matches: 6.

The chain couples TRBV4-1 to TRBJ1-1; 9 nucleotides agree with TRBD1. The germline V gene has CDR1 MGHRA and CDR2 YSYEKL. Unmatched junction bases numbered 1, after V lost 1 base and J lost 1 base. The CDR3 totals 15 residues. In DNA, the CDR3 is TGCGCCAGCAGCCAAGCACAGGGGGCGAACACTGAAGCTTTCTTT. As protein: CASSQAQGANTEAFF.

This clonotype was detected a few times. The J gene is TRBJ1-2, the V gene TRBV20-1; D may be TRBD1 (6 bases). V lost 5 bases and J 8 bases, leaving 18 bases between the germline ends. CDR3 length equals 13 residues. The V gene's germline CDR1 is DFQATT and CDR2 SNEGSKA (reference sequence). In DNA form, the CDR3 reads TGCAGTGCTGGTCCCCCGGGGGCGGGGGGCTACACCTTC. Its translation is CSAGPPGAGGYTF.

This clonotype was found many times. The CDR3 DNA is TGTGCCAGCAGCTCCTCCCCGGGCGGGTGGACTGAAGCTTTCTTT. Amino acid sequence: CASSSSPGGWTEAFF. The V gene is TRBV11-2, the J gene TRBJ1-1; unclear D gene. This CDR3 comprises 15 residues. Trimming stripped 4 bases from V and 5 bases from J, with 17 bases between. Germline V gene lookup returns CDR1 SGHAT and CDR2 FQNNGV.

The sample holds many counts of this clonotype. This chain's CDR3 is CASSIRAGTIYNEQFF. CDR3 nucleotide sequence: TGTGCCAGCAGCATTAGGGCGGGAACAATCTACAATGAGCAGTTCTTC. The gene calls are TRBV7-2 and TRBJ2-1, with D maybe TRBD2 (6 bases). CDR3 length: 16 residues. Germline V gene lookup returns CDR1 SGHTA and CDR2 FQGNSA. V gave up 5 bases and J gave up 3 bases, with 17 bases separating them.

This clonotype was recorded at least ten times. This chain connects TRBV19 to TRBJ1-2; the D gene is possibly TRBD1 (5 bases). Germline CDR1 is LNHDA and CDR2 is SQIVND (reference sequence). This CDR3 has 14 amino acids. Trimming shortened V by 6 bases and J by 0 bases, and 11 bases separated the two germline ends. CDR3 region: CASRWGSANYGYTF. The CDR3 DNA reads TGTGCCAGTAGATGGGGCAGCGCTAACTATGGCTACACCTTC.